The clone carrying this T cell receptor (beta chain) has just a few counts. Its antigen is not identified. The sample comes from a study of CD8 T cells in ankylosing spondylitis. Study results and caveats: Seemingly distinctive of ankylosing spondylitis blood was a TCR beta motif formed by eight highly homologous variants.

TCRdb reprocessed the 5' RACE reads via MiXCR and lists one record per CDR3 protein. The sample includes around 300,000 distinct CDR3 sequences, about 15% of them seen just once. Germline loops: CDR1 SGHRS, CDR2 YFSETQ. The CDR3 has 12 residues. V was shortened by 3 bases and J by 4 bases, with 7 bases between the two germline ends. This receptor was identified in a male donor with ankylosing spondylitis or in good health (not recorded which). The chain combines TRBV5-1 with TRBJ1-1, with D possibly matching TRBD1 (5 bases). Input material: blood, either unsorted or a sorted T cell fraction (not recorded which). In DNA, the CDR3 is TGCGCCAGCAGCTCCCAGGGCACTGAAGCTTTCTTT. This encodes CASSSQGTEAFF.